This T cell receptor (beta chain) is from a study of technical replicates of blood from a few donors. Clones were read by immunoSEQ multiplex PCR, and TCRdb kept only the in-frame ones, dropping some. Of some 80,000 clones listed, 90% to 98% are singletons. What was sequenced was T cells isolated from PBMCs. The TCR sequence derives from a human donor in good health.

CDR3 region: CASSLVGASGNTIYF. The DNA of the CDR3 is TGTGCCAGCAGCTTGGTAGGAGCCTCTGGAAACACCATATATTTT. The gene calls are TRBV5-4 and TRBJ1-3; D call uncertain. This CDR3 contains 15 residues. Trimming pared 0 bases from V and 0 bases from J, leaving 7 bases between. CDR1 and CDR2 from the germline V gene are SGHNT and YYREEE (reference sequence).